Listed below are T cell receptor beta chains from one sample, sequenced in a study of T cells after somatic rescue of genetic block. This table comes from immunoSEQ multiplex PCR, and its TCRdb copy is limited to in-frame clones, with some not included. Of around 15,000 clones in the sample, roughly 72% were seen once. Sequencing was performed on peripheral blood mononuclear cells (PBMCs). The receptors were gathered from a man aged 18 to 29. Both conserved end residues are part of each CDR3. Each record gives: V gene, J gene, clone size, D gene, CDR3 length, CDR3 protein, CDR3 DNA. A D gene is named only where the DNA matches it firmly. Clone size is stated in some rows and not others, as once, few, many or a class when expanded.

>TRBV5-1|TRBJ2-1|.|.|15
CASSLGPGQYNEQFF
TGCGCCAGCAGCTTGGGGCCCGGGCAATACAATGAGCAGTTCTTC
>TRBV9|TRBJ1-5|medium-sized|TRBD1|15
CASSVFQGAYQPQHF
TGTGCCAGCAGCGTGTTTCAGGGGGCTTATCAGCCCCAGCATTTT
>TRBV7-9|TRBJ1-2|.|.|11
CASSPGVGYTF
TGTGCCAGCAGCCCAGGGGTTGGCTACACCTTC
>TRBV7-9|TRBJ2-7|.|TRBD2|14
CASRRTSGTYEQYF
TGTGCCAGCAGAAGGACTAGCGGTACCTACGAGCAGTACTTC
>TRBV30|TRBJ2-6|.|TRBD1|19
CAWNFGGTGVLSGANVLTF
TGTGCCTGGAATTTTGGCGGGACAGGGGTTCTCTCTGGGGCCAACGTCCTGACTTTC
>TRBV6-5|TRBJ2-7|.|.|14
CASSYVGQFYEQYF
TGTGCCAGCAGTTACGTAGGACAATTCTACGAGCAGTACTTC
>TRBV5-4|TRBJ2-5|.|TRBD2|16
CASSPGAGGHQETQYF
TGTGCCAGCAGCCCGGGTGCGGGGGGCCATCAAGAGACCCAGTACTTC
>TRBV10-3|TRBJ2-7|.|.|12
CAISESPYEQYF
TGTGCCATCAGTGAGTCACCCTACGAGCAGTACTTC
>TRBV9|TRBJ2-3|.|.|16
CASSTQSGLLSDTQYF
TGTGCCAGCAGCACTCAGTCGGGACTCCTCTCAGATACGCAGTATTTT
>TRBV28|TRBJ2-2|.|.|15
CASSLDQVDTGELFF
TGTGCCAGCAGTTTGGACCAGGTGGACACCGGGGAGCTGTTTTTT
>TRBV2|TRBJ1-1|once|.|13
CASASMGDTEAFF
TGTGCCAGCGCCTCAATGGGGGACACTGAAGCTTTCTTT
>TRBV10-3|TRBJ1-2|few|.|12
CATQGLGLGYTF
TGTGCCACCCAGGGACTGGGGCTTGGCTACACCTTC
>TRBV2|TRBJ1-6|.|.|13
CASKESYNSPLHF
TGTGCCAGCAAGGAGTCCTATAATTCACCCCTCCACTTT
>TRBV29-1|TRBJ2-7|.|TRBD1|13
CSVRGDRGYEQYF
TGCAGCGTCCGGGGGGACAGGGGGTACGAGCAGTACTTC
>TRBV5-1|TRBJ2-4|.|TRBD2|20
CASSLRTGLAGAEAKNIQYF
TGCGCCAGCAGCTTGAGGACAGGGCTAGCGGGAGCGGAAGCCAAAAACATTCAGTACTTC
>TRBV19|TRBJ2-7|.|TRBD1|15
CASSIAGTGAYEQYF
TGTGCCAGTAGTATAGCGGGGACAGGGGCCTACGAGCAGTACTTC
>TRBV5-8|TRBJ2-6|.|.|17
CASAVYHPQSRANVLTF
TGTGCCAGCGCTGTGTATCATCCACAAAGTCGGGCCAACGTCCTGACTTTC
>TRBV7-9|TRBJ2-3|few|TRBD2|15
CASSFLRGAENTQYF
TGTGCCAGCAGCTTCCTGCGGGGGGCCGAAAATACGCAGTATTTT